These T cell receptor beta chains were read from a single sample in a study of cytomegalovirus exposure and HLA in healthy donors. Assay: immunoSEQ multiplex PCR; the TCRdb copy retains only in-frame clones and omits some. The sample has 130,000 to 150,000 clones; 90% to 95% are singletons. The specimen was PBMCs. These TCRs come from a man younger than 35 in good health and CMV-seronegative. The CDR3 runs from the conserved cysteine through the conserved F or W. Fields, in order: CDR3 length, J gene, clone size, D gene, V gene, CDR3 protein, CDR3 DNA. D genes are given only for firm matches. A clone size is listed for some rows: how often the clone was seen (once, few, many), or a class if it is expanded.

CDR3 length: 17
J gene: TRBJ1-1
clone size: NA
D gene: TRBD1
V gene: TRBV7-2
CDR3 protein: CASSPLPWTGNNTEAFF
CDR3 DNA: TGTGCCAGCAGCCCTTTACCCTGGACAGGTAATAACACTGAAGCTTTCTTT

CDR3 length: 14
J gene: TRBJ2-1
clone size: NA
D gene: NA
V gene: TRBV12-5
CDR3 protein: CASAPATGFTEQFF
CDR3 DNA: TGTGCTAGTGCCCCCGCTACAGGGTTTACTGAGCAGTTCTTC

CDR3 length: 15
J gene: TRBJ2-1
clone size: NA
D gene: TRBD1
V gene: TRBV7-9
CDR3 protein: CASSPDRVSYNEQFF
CDR3 DNA: TGTGCCAGCAGCCCTGACAGGGTCTCCTACAATGAGCAGTTCTTC

CDR3 length: 15
J gene: TRBJ2-5
clone size: once
D gene: TRBD1
V gene: TRBV5-1
CDR3 protein: CASRTAQGRGETQYF
CDR3 DNA: TGCGCCAGCAGGACGGCACAGGGGCGAGGAGAGACCCAGTACTTC

CDR3 length: 16
J gene: TRBJ2-3
clone size: NA
D gene: TRBD2
V gene: TRBV6-8
CDR3 protein: CASSRGLAGATDTQYF
CDR3 DNA: TGTGCCAGCAGTAGAGGACTAGCGGGGGCAACAGATACGCAGTATTTT

CDR3 length: 15
J gene: TRBJ2-3
clone size: NA
D gene: NA
V gene: TRBV4-2
CDR3 protein: CASSQETGRSDTQYF
CDR3 DNA: TGTGCCAGCAGCCAAGAGACAGGGAGGTCAGATACGCAGTATTTT

CDR3 length: 16
J gene: TRBJ1-4
clone size: NA
D gene: NA
V gene: TRBV10-1
CDR3 protein: CASSEGGALSNEKLFF
CDR3 DNA: TGCGCCAGCAGTGAGGGGGGGGCCCTCTCTAATGAAAAACTGTTTTTT

CDR3 length: 16
J gene: TRBJ2-1
clone size: NA
D gene: TRBD1
V gene: TRBV5-5
CDR3 protein: CASSLVSDRGLNEQFF
CDR3 DNA: TGTGCCAGCAGCTTGGTCTCGGACAGGGGACTCAATGAGCAGTTCTTC

CDR3 length: 16
J gene: TRBJ2-7
clone size: NA
D gene: TRBD2
V gene: TRBV5-1
CDR3 protein: CASSQDGGGTPYEQYF
CDR3 DNA: TGCGCCAGCAGCCAGGACGGCGGGGGGACCCCCTACGAGCAGTACTTC

CDR3 length: 13
J gene: TRBJ1-5
clone size: NA
D gene: NA
V gene: TRBV7-2
CDR3 protein: CATSMTAGQPQHF
CDR3 DNA: TGTGCCACCTCAATGACAGCAGGTCAGCCCCAGCATTTT

CDR3 length: 12
J gene: TRBJ1-5
clone size: few
D gene: NA
V gene: TRBV7-9
CDR3 protein: CASSFNNQPQHF
CDR3 DNA: TGTGCCAGCAGCTTCAATAATCAGCCCCAGCATTTT

CDR3 length: 12
J gene: TRBJ1-5
clone size: NA
D gene: NA
V gene: TRBV14
CDR3 protein: CASSHGDQPQHF
CDR3 DNA: TGTGCCAGCAGCCACGGGGATCAGCCCCAGCATTTT

CDR3 length: 17
J gene: TRBJ2-4
clone size: many
D gene: NA
V gene: TRBV19
CDR3 protein: CASSIVFGDVAKNIQYF
CDR3 DNA: TGTGCCAGTAGTATAGTATTCGGGGATGTAGCCAAAAACATTCAGTACTTC

CDR3 length: 14
J gene: TRBJ2-7
clone size: NA
D gene: NA
V gene: TRBV19
CDR3 protein: CASSTGLGTYEQYF
CDR3 DNA: TGTGCCAGTAGTACAGGGCTGGGGACCTACGAGCAGTACTTC

CDR3 length: 15
J gene: TRBJ1-1
clone size: once
D gene: TRBD1
V gene: TRBV7-9
CDR3 protein: CASSPGQGFGTEAFF
CDR3 DNA: TGTGCCAGCAGCCCAGGACAGGGGTTCGGCACTGAAGCTTTCTTT

CDR3 length: 15
J gene: TRBJ2-7
clone size: NA
D gene: TRBD1
V gene: TRBV5-1
CDR3 protein: CASRLSGTVSYEQYF
CDR3 DNA: TGCGCCAGCAGATTATCCGGGACAGTATCCTACGAGCAGTACTTC

CDR3 length: 14
J gene: TRBJ1-2
clone size: NA
D gene: NA
V gene: TRBV19
CDR3 protein: CASSIGAGFYGYTF
CDR3 DNA: TGTGCCAGTAGTATAGGAGCAGGCTTCTATGGCTACACCTTC

CDR3 length: 16
J gene: TRBJ2-3
clone size: once
D gene: NA
V gene: TRBV9
CDR3 protein: CASSVGSSHDTDTQYF
CDR3 DNA: TGTGCCAGCAGCGTAGGCTCTAGCCACGACACAGATACGCAGTATTTT

CDR3 length: 16
J gene: TRBJ2-7
clone size: NA
D gene: TRBD1
V gene: TRBV2
CDR3 protein: CASRTPGQSNSYEQYF
CDR3 DNA: TGTGCCAGCAGGACACCGGGACAGTCGAATTCCTACGAGCAGTACTTC

CDR3 length: 14
J gene: TRBJ1-6
clone size: few
D gene: NA
V gene: TRBV6-5
CDR3 protein: CASSYGVGDSPLHF
CDR3 DNA: TGTGCCAGCAGTTACGGGGTAGGGGATTCACCCCTCCACTTT

CDR3 length: 13
J gene: TRBJ2-7
clone size: NA
D gene: TRBD1
V gene: TRBV5-8
CDR3 protein: CATDLDRGGEQYF
CDR3 DNA: TGTGCCACCGACCTGGACAGGGGCGGAGAGCAGTACTTC

CDR3 length: 18
J gene: TRBJ2-7
clone size: NA
D gene: TRBD2
V gene: TRBV4-1
CDR3 protein: CASSQGVSGGTISYEQYF
CDR3 DNA: TGCGCCAGCAGCCAAGGAGTTAGCGGGGGGACCATCTCCTACGAGCAGTACTTC